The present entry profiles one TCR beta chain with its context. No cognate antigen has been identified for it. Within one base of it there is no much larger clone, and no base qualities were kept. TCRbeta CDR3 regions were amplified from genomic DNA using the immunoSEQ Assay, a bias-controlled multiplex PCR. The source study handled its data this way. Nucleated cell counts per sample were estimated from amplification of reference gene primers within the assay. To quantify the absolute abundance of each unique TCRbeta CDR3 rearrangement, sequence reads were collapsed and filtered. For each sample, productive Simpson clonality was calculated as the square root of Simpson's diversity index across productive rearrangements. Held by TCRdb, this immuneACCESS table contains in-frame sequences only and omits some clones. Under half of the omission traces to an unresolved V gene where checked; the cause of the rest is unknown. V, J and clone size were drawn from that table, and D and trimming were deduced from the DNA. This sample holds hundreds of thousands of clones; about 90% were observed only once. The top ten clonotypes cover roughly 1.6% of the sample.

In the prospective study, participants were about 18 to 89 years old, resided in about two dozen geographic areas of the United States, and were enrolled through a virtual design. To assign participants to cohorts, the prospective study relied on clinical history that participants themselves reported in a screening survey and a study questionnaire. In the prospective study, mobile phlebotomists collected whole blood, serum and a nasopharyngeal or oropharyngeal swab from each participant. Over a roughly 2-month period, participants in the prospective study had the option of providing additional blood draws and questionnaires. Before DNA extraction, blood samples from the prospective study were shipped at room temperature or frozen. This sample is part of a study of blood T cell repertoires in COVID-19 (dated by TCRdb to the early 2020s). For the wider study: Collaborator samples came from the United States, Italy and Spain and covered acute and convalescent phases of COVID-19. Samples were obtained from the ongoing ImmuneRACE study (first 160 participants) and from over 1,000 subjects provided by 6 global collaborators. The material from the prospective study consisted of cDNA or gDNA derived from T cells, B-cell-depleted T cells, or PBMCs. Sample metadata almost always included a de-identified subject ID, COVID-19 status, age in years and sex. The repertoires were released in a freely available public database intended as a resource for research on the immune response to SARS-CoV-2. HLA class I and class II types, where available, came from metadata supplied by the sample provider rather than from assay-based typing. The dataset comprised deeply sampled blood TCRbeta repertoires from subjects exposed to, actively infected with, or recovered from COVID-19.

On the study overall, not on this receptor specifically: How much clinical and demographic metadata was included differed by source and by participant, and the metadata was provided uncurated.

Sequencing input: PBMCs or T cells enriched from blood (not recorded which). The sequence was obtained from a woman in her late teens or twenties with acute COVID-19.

The CDR3: CASRAWGRGEQYF. The nucleotide sequence reads as follows: TGTGCCAGCAGGGCTTGGGGGCGCGGCGAGCAGTACTTC. The rearranged chain carries TRBV27 and TRBJ2-7; 6 matching bases give a weak D call of TRBD1. Including cysteine and phenylalanine, the CDR3 has 13 amino acids. This entry keeps only the CDR3 DNA: 39 bases, framed from base 1. In the germline V gene (reference sequence), CDR1 corresponds to MNHEY and CDR2 to SMNVEV. Cut back by 6 bases and 6 bases, the V and J ends lie 15 bases apart.